This record covers a single T cell receptor (beta chain). What it recognizes is unknown. Splitting of each subset's genomic DNA was done evenly across several immunoSEQ plates. Source study methods: ImmunoSEQ only sent back junction sequences with no quality scores, so filtering was done differently. Only in-frame clones appear in the TCRdb table, and some are missing; sequencing was by immunoSEQ multiplex PCR. The V and J calls and the clone size are those of that table, but D and trimming were determined from the DNA. Among about 2 million clones listed, approximately 95% were seen once. These data belong to a study of shared clonotypes between healthy human individuals. About the study: Plates per donor: three CD4 naive, three CD4 memory, two CD8 naive, one CD8 memory.

Per germline, CDR1 LGHNA and CDR2 YNFKEQ. The CDR3 loop spans 14 amino acids. The trim removed 6 bases at V and 3 bases at J, leaving 4 bases unmatched. Naive CD8 cells were CD45RO-negative, positively selected for CCR7, excluding terminally differentiated effector memory CD45RA+ cells. Study observations and caveats: Clonotypes not shared had lower generation probabilities than those common to all four donors.

The receptor's source is a man younger than 35 in good health. Sequenced sample: naive CD8+ T cells sorted from blood. This rearrangement joins TRBV4-2 to TRBJ1-1; 10 nucleotides agree with TRBD1. In DNA, the CDR3 is TGTGCCAGCAGTCCAGGACAGGGGGACACTGAAGCTTTCTTT. Residues: CASSPGQGDTEAFF.